This T cell receptor (beta chain) was identified in a study of CD4 T cells in relation to SARS-CoV-2 and coronaviruses. CD4+ T cells from unexposed donors were obtained before the COVID-19 pandemic (2011-2018). Naive and memory CD4+ T cells came from enriched cryopreserved PBMCs. Study-wide points: The cross-reactivity analysis covered only spike protein, not other viral proteins.

CDR1 is SGHRS, CDR2 YFSETQ, per germline. CDR3 length equals 15 residues. V gave up 4 bases and J gave up 6 bases; unmatched junction bases: 11. The data were produced by immunoSEQ multiplex PCR, yet TCRdb's version contains in-frame clones alone and is incomplete. The sample shows 60,000 to 75,000 clones, more than 80% of them seen only once. Concerning this clone: The target antigen is unknown.

The rearrangement links TRBV5-1 to TRBJ2-7; TRBD1 aligns across 9 bases. Material: naive CD4+ T cells from PBMCs. Subset described: naive CD4+ T cells isolated by negative enrichment. This receptor was taken from a human donor in good health. CDR3 nucleotide sequence: TGCGCCAGCAGCATTGGGGACAGGGATTTGGGCGAGCAGTACTTC. It encodes CASSIGDRDLGEQYF.